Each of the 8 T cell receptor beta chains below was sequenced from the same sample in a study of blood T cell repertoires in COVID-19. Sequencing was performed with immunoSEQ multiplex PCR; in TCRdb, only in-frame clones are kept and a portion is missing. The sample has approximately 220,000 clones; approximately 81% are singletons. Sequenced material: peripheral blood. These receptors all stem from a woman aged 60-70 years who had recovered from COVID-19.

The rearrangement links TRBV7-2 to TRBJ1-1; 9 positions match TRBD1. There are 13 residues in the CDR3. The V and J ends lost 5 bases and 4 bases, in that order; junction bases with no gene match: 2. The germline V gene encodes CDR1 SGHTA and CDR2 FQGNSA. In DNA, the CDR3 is TGTGCCAGCAGCCAGACAGGGGGCACTGAAGCTTTCTTT. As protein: CASSQTGGTEAFF.

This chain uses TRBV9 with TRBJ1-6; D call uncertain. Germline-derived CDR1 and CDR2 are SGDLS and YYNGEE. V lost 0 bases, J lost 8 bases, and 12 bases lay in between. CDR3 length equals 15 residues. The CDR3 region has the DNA TGTGCCAGCAGCGTAGAGGCCGGGGAGGATTCACCCCTCCACTTT. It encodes CASSVEAGEDSPLHF.

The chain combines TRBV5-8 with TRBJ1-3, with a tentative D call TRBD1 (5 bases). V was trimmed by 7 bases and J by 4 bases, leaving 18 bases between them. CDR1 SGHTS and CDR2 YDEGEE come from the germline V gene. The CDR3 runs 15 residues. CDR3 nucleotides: TGTGCCAGCGGTTGGGGCGCACCCAGGGGAAACACCATATATTTT. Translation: CASGWGAPRGNTIYF.

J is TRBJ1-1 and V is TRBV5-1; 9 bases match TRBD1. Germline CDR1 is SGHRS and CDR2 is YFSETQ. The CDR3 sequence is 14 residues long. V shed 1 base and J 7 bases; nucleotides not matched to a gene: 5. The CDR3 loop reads CASSLRTGEDEAFF. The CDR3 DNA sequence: TGCGCCAGCAGCTTGAGGACAGGGGAGGATGAAGCTTTCTTT. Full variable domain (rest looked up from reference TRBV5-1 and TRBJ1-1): KAGVTQTPRYLIKTRGQQVTLSCSPISGHRSVSWYQQTPGQGLQFLFEYFSETQRNKGNFPGRFSGRQFSNSRSEMNVSTLELGDSALYLCASSLRTGEDEAFFGQGTRLTVV.

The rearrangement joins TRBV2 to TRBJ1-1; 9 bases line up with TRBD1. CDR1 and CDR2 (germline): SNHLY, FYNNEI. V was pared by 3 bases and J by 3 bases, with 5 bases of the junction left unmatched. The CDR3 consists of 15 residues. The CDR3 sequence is CASSDSGQGYTEAFF. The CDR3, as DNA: TGTGCCAGCAGTGACTCGGGACAGGGCTACACTGAAGCTTTCTTT.

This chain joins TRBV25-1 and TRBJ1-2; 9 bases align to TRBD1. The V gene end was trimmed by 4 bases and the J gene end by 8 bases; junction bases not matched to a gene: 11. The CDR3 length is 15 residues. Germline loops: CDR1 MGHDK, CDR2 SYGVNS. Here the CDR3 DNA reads TGTGCCAGCAGTGCCCCCGTAGACAGGGGGTACGGCTACACCTTC. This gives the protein CASSAPVDRGYGYTF.

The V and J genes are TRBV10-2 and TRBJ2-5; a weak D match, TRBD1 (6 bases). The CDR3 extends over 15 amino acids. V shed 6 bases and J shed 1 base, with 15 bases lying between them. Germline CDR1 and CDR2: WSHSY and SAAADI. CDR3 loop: CASSPSRGSQETQYF. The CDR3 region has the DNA TGCGCCAGCAGCCCTTCTAGGGGGAGCCAAGAGACCCAGTACTTC.

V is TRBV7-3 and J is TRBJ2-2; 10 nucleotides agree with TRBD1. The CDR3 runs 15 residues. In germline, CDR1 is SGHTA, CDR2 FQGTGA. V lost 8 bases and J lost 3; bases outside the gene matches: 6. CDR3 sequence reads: CASGRDRGDTGELFF. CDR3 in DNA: TGTGCCAGCGGACGGGACAGGGGAGACACCGGGGAGCTGTTTTTT.